This TCR beta chain originates from a study of OX40 agonist ivuxolimab in advanced cancers. In the study overall: Ivuxolimab, which targeted the costimulatory receptor OX40 (CD134), was an agonistic, fully human IgG2 monoclonal antibody. Intravenous ivuxolimab was administered to patients every 2 weeks at six dose levels: 0.01, 0.1, 0.3, 1.5, 3 and 10 mg/kg. Of the roughly 54 dose-escalation patients, hepatocellular carcinoma was present in approximately 20, melanoma in approximately 15, renal cell carcinoma in 9 and head and neck cancer in 9. A male proportion of roughly 80% and a mean age of approximately 62 years, ranging from 23 to 79, were recorded for the dose-escalation cohort. Prior anti-PD-1, anti-PD-L1 or anti-CTLA-4 therapy was permitted, and 40% of dose-escalation patients had received checkpoint inhibitors. Partial responses occurred in three dose-escalation patients: two with cutaneous melanoma and one with hepatocellular carcinoma. The purpose of peripheral TCRbeta sequencing was to test whether ivuxolimab changed TCR sequence diversity and led to clonal T-cell expansion. The monotherapy dose-escalation portion (N ≈ 50 patients) of the phase I ivuxolimab trial is reported in the paper. Summary of the overall study and its limitations: At doses of 0.1 to 3.0 mg/kg, clonal expansion of both CD4+ and CD8+ blood T cells was observed from baseline to week 6. After ivuxolimab, CD8+ T cells had more expanded clones than CD4+ T cells on average. The antigen specificity of the peripheral T cells that underwent clonal expansion was not determined. Low levels of normalized T-cell clonal expansion were also shown by some nonresponding patients. In the 0.1-3.0 mg/kg groups, partial responders had among the lowest normalized peripheral clonal expansion, particularly in CD8+ T cells.

To sequence the TCRbeta CDR3 region, genomic DNA was isolated from the sorted cells. The immunoSEQ Assay was used to sequence the TCRbeta CDR3 regions. TCRdb obtained this table from immuneACCESS and retained in-frame rearrangements with V and J assigned. These tables miss some clones; where compared with another copy, unresolved V genes account for less than half of the shortfall, and the remainder is unexplained. Counted in this sample were fewer than 25,000 clones; over 75% of them appeared once. Approximately 40% of the sample goes to the ten largest clones. Including cysteine and phenylalanine, the CDR3 has 14 amino acids. Here the CDR3 DNA is all that survives: 42 bases in frame from base 1. V loses 4 bases at its end and J loses 5 bases; junction bases beyond the gene matches: 4. According to the germline V gene (reference sequence), CDR1 reads SEHNR and CDR2 reads FQNEAQ. Patients with autoimmune disease history or receiving systemic immunosuppression were excluded from the trial. In every dose cohort, peripheral blood was drawn for TCR sequencing at baseline, cycle 4 day 1, and cycle 7 day 1. The samples were drawn from a first-in-human, open-label, multicenter phase I dose-escalation trial of ivuxolimab. Adults with locally advanced or metastatic melanoma, renal cell carcinoma, hepatocellular carcinoma or head and neck squamous cell carcinoma were enrolled in the trial. Before TCR sequencing, CD4+ T cells and CD8+ T cells from peripheral blood were sorted into separate populations.

About this clone itself: Which antigen it targets is not known. The input lacks base qualities; no much larger clone sits a single base away.

The rearranged chain carries TRBV7-9 and TRBJ1-2, and 10 junctional nucleotides match TRBD1. The material was CD4+ or CD8+ T cells sorted from blood, obtained in a trial of the OX40 agonist ivuxolimab. This TCR was recovered from an adult with an advanced solid tumor such as melanoma, head and neck, liver or kidney cancer. The bases read TGTGCCAGCAGCTCGGGACAGGGGATGTATGGCTACACCTTC. Its protein reads: CASSSGQGMYGYTF. Here the CDR3 is joined to the reference TRBV7-9 and TRBJ1-2 genes, and the full variable domain is: DTGVSQNPRHKITKRGQNVTFRCDPISEHNRLYWYRQTLGQGPEFLTYFQNEAQLEKSRLLSDRFSAERPKGSFSTLEIQRTEQGDSAMYLCASSSGQGMYGYTFGSGTRLTVV.